A selection of T cell receptor beta chains follows, all from one sample in a study of blood T cell repertoires in COVID-19. Sequenced by immunoSEQ multiplex PCR; TCRdb stores in-frame clones only, minus some. The sample holds 45,000 or so clones, around 85% seen once. Sequencing was carried out using peripheral blood. These receptors originate from an elderly woman with acute or convalescent COVID-19. The CDR3 runs from the conserved cysteine through the conserved F or W. A D gene is named only where the DNA matches it firmly. Expanded clones are given a class, and other clones once, few, many or no size at all.

j_gene	abundance	v_gene	d_gene	CDR3aa	CDR3nt
TRBJ1-1	once	TRBV9	NA	CASSVAPIGGYTEAFF	TGTGCCAGCAGCGTAGCCCCGATAGGCGGATACACTGAAGCTTTCTTT
TRBJ2-7	NA	TRBV20-1	NA	CSASLLGGITYEQYF	TGCAGTGCTAGTCTTCTAGGCGGGATTACCTACGAGCAGTACTTC
TRBJ1-5	NA	TRBV5-1	NA	CASSPGQSNQPQHF	TGCGCCAGCAGTCCGGGACAAAGCAATCAGCCCCAGCATTTT
TRBJ2-3	NA	TRBV28	TRBD2	CASKIAGPGTDTQYF	TGTGCCAGCAAAATAGCGGGACCTGGCACAGATACGCAGTATTTT
TRBJ2-3	NA	TRBV28	NA	CASSLQVPGTQYF	TGTGCCAGCAGTTTACAAGTACCGGGTACGCAGTATTTT
TRBJ1-6	few	TRBV3-1/TRBV3-2	NA	CASSPRGNSPLHF	TGTGCCAGCAGCCCCCGAGGGAATTCACCCCTCCACTTT
TRBJ2-5	NA	TRBV10-3	TRBD2	CAISESGRGSNQETQYF	TGTGCCATCAGTGAGTCGGGGAGGGGCTCGAACCAAGAGACCCAGTACTTC
TRBJ2-1	NA	TRBV28	NA	CASAWADNEQFF	TGTGCCAGCGCTTGGGCAGACAATGAGCAGTTCTTC
TRBJ2-1	NA	TRBV13	NA	CASSYSGNSYNEQFF	TGTGCCAGCAGCTATAGCGGAAACTCCTACAATGAGCAGTTCTTC
TRBJ1-6	few	TRBV2	NA	CASSESGSWVSPLHF	TGTGCCAGCAGTGAATCAGGGTCGTGGGTCTCACCCCTCCACTTT
TRBJ1-1	NA	TRBV7-8	TRBD1	CASSPDRGGAFF	TGTGCCAGCAGCCCAGACAGGGGGGGAGCTTTCTTT
TRBJ2-2	NA	TRBV6-2/TRBV6-3	NA	CASSLGIAGVTGELFF	TGTGCCAGCAGTTTGGGGATAGCCGGGGTCACCGGGGAGCTGTTTTTT
TRBJ2-3	NA	TRBV5-6	NA	CASRPQGPLGTQYF	TGTGCCAGCAGACCACAGGGTCCGTTGGGCACGCAGTATTTT
TRBJ1-6	NA	TRBV7-9	NA	CASSAHPGSYNSPLHF	TGTGCCAGCAGCGCCCACCCGGGTTCCTATAATTCACCCCTCCACTTT